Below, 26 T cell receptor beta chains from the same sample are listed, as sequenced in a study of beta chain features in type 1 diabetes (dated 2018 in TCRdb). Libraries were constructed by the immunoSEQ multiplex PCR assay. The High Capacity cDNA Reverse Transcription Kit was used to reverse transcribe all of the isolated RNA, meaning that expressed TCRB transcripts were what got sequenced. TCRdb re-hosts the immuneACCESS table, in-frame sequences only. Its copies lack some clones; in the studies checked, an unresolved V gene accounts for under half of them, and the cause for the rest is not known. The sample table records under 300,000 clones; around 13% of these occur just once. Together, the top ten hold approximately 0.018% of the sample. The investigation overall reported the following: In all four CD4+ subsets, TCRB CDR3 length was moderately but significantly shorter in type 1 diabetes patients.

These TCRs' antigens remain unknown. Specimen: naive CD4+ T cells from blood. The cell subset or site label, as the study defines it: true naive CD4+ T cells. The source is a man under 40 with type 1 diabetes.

The CDR3 spells CASSPERDSYGYTF. The DNA for the CDR3 is TGTGCCAGCTCACCGGAGAGGGATTCCTATGGCTACACCTTC. The chain couples TRBV18 to TRBJ1-2; D is undetermined. The V and J ends lost 3 bases and 4 bases respectively, with 12 bases between them. Germline CDR1 KGHSH, CDR2 LQKENI. CDR3 length: 14 residues.

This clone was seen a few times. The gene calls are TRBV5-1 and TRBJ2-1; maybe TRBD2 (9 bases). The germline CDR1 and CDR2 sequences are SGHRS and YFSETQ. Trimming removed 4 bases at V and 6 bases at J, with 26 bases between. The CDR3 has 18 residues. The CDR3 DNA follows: TGCGCCAGCAGCAAGACAGGGGCAATAGGCGGGAGGGCCAATGAGCAGTTCTTC. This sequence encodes CASSKTGAIGGRANEQFF.

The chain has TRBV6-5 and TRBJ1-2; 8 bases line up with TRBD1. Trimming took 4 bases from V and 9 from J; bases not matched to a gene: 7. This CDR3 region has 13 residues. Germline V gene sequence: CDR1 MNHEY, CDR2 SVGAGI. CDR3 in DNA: TGTGCCAGCAGTTCCTCGGACAGGGATCGCTACACCTTC. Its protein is CASSSSDRDRYTF.

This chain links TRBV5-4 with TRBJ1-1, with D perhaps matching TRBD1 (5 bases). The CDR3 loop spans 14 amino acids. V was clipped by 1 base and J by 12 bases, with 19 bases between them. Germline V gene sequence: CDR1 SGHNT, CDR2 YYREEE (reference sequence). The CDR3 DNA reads TGTGCCAGCAGCTTGACAGGCGCCAATATGAAGACTTTCTTT. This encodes CASSLTGANMKTFF.

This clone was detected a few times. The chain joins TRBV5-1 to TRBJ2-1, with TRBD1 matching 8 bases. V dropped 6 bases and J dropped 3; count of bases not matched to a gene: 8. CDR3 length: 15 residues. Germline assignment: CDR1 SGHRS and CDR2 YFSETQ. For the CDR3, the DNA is TGCGCCAGCAACCTACAGGGGGACAACTACAATGAGCAGTTCTTC. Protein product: CASNLQGDNYNEQFF.

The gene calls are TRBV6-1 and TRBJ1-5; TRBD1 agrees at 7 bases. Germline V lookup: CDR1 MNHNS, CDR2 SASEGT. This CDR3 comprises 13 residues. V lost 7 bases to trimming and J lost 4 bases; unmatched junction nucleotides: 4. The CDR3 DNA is TGTGCCAGCACCGGACAGGAGAATCAGCCCCAGCATTTT. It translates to CASTGQENQPQHF.

CDR3 sequence reads: CASSVEAKPGELFF. DNA of the CDR3: TGTGCCAGCAGCGTAGAAGCAAAACCCGGGGAGCTGTTTTTT. V and J are TRBV9 and TRBJ2-2, with D unresolved. The CDR3 covers 14 residues. Germline V gives CDR1 SGDLS, CDR2 YYNGEE. V was clipped by 0 bases and J by 6 bases, with 9 bases between them.

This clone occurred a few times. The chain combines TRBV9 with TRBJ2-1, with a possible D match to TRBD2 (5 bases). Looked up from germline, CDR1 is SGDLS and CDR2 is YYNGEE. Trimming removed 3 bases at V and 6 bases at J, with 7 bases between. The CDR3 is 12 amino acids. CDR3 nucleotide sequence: TGTGCCAGCAGCGCGGGGATCAATGAGCAGTTCTTC. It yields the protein CASSAGINEQFF.

CDR3 in DNA: TGCGCCAGCAGCCAAGAAGGGGGCAGGGATTCCTACGAGCAGTACTTC. This gives the protein CASSQEGGRDSYEQYF. The rearrangement joins TRBV4-1 to TRBJ2-7; 7 nucleotides align to TRBD1. This CDR3 spans 16 amino acids. Germline CDR1 MGHRA, CDR2 YSYEKL. Germline trimming cut 0 bases from V and 1 base from J; bases unmatched to any gene: 6.

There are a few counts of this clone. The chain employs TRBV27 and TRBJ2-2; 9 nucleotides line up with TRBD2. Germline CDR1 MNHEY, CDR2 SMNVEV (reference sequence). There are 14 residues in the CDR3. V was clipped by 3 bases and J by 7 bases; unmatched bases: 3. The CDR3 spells CASSLGLANGELFF. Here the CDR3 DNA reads TGTGCCAGCAGTTTGGGACTAGCCAACGGGGAGCTGTTTTTT.

CDR3 nucleotide sequence: TGTGCCAGCTCACCAACCAGCGGGAGAGGCGGAGATACGCAGTATTTT. Its translation: CASSPTSGRGGDTQYF. This chain uses TRBV18 with TRBJ2-3; 8 nucleotides align to TRBD2. This CDR3 has 16 amino acids. CDR1 is KGHSH, CDR2 LQKENI, per germline. V trimming: 2 bases; J trimming: 5 bases; junction bases outside the gene matches: 9.

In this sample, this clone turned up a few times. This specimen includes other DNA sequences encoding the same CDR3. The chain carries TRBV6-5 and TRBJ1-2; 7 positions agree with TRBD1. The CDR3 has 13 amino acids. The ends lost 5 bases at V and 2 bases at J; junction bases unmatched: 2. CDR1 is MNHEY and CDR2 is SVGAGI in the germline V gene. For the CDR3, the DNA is TGTGCCAGCAGTCCGGACAGGAACTATGGCTACACCTTC. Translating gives CASSPDRNYGYTF.

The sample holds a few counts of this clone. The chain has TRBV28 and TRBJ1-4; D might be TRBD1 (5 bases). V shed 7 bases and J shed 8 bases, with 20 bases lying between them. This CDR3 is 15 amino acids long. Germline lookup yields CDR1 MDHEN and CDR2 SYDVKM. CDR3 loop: CASTLGMGGGEKLFF. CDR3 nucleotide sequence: TGTGCCAGCACCCTAGGTATGGGGGGTGGAGAAAAACTGTTTTTT.

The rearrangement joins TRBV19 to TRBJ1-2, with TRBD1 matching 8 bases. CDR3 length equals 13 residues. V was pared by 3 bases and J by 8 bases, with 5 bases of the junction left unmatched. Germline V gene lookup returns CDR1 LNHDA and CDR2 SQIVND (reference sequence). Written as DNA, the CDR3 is TGTGCCAGTAGTATCTGGACAGGGAGCGGCTACACCTTC. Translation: CASSIWTGSGYTF.

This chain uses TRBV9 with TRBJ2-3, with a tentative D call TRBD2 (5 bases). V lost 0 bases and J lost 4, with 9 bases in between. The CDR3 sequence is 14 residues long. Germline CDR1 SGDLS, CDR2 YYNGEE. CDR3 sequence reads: CASSVGGSADTQYF. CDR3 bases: TGTGCCAGCAGCGTAGGAGGTAGCGCAGATACGCAGTATTTT. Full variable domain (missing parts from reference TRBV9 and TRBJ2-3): DSGVTQTPKHLITATGQRVTLRCSPRSGDLSVYWYQQSLDQGLQFLIQYYNGEERAKGNILERFSAQQFPDLHSELNLSSLELGDSALYFCASSVGGSADTQYFGPGTRLTVL.

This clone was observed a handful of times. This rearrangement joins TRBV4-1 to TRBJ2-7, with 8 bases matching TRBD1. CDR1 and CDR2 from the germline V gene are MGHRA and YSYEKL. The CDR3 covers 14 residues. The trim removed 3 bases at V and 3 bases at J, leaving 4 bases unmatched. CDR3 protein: CASSQQQGDYEQYF. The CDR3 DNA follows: TGCGCCAGCAGCCAGCAACAGGGGGACTACGAGCAGTACTTC.

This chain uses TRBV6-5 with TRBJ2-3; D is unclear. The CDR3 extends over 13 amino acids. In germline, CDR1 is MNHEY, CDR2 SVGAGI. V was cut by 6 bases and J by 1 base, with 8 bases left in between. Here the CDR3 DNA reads TGTGCCAGCAGCAAGCCGGGCACAGATACGCAGTATTTT. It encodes CASSKPGTDTQYF.

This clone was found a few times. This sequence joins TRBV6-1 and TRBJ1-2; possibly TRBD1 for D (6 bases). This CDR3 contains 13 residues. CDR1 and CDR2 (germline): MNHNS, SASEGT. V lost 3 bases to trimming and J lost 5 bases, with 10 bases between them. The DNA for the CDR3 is TGTGCCAGCAGTGACTACAGGGAATATGGCTACACCTTC. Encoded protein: CASSDYREYGYTF.

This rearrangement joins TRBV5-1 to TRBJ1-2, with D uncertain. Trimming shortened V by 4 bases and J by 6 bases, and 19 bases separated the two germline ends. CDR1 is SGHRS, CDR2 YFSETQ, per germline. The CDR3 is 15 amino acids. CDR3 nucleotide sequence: TGCGCCAGCAGCCCCCTACCCGCGGCGTTGGATGGCTACACCTTC. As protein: CASSPLPAALDGYTF.

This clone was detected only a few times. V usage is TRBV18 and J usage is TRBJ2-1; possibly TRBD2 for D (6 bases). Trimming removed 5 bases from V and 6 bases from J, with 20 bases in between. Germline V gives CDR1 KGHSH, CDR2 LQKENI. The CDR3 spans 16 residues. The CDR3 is CASSVLAPGSPNEQFF. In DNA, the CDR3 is TGTGCCAGCTCAGTTCTAGCGCCCGGTTCCCCCAATGAGCAGTTCTTC.

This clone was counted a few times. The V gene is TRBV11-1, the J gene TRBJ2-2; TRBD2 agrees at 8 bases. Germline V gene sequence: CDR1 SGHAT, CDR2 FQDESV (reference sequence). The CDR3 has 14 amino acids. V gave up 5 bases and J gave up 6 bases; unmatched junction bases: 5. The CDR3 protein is CASSRGLVAGELFF. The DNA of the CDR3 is TGTGCCAGCAGCCGGGGACTAGTGGCCGGGGAGCTGTTTTTT. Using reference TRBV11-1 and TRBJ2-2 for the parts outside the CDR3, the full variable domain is EAEVAQSPRYKITEKSQAVAFWCDPISGHATLYWYRQILGQGPELLVQFQDESVVDDSQLPKDRFSAERLKGVDSTLKIQPAELGDSAMYLCASSRGLVAGELFFGEGSRLTVL.

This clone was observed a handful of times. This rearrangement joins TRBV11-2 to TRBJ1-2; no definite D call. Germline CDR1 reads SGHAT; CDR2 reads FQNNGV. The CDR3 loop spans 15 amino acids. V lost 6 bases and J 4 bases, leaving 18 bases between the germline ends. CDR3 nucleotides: TGTGCCAGCAGTTTGGTCCGAAACTCGGGCTATGGCTACACCTTC. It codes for CASSLVRNSGYGYTF.

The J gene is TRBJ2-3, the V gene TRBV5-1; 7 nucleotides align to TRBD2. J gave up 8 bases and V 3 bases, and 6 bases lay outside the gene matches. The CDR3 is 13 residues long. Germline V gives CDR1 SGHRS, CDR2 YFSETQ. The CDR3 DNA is TGCGCCAGCAGCTCCGGGAGGCTAGGTACGCAGTATTTT. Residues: CASSSGRLGTQYF.

CDR3 coding DNA: TGTGCCAGCAGCTTACAGGGCGGGAACTATGGCTACACCTTC. This sequence encodes CASSLQGGNYGYTF. The chain has TRBV5-4 and TRBJ1-2; weak D call: TRBD1 (6 bases). The CDR3 runs to 14 residues. The germline CDR1 and CDR2 sequences are SGHNT and YYREEE (reference sequence). Trimming left V 2 bases short and J 2 bases short, with 10 bases between.

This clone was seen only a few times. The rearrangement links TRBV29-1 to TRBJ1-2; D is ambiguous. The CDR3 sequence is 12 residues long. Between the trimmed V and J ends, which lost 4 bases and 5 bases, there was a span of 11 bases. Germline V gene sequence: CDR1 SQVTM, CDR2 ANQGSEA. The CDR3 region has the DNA TGCAGCGTTGTGTCGGAGACTTATGGCTACACCTTC. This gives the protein CSVVSETYGYTF.

The CDR3 here is CAISPGGQEVGKLFF. In DNA form, the CDR3 reads TGTGCCATCAGTCCCGGCGGACAGGAGGTTGGAAAACTGTTTTTT. The V and J genes are TRBV10-3 and TRBJ1-4, with TRBD1 matching over 7 bases. This CDR3 comprises 15 residues. The germline V gene encodes CDR1 ENHRY and CDR2 SYGVKD. The ends lost 5 bases at V and 10 bases at J; junction bases unmatched: 13.